This passage covers 9 T cell receptor beta chains from one sample sequenced in a study of blood T cell repertoires in COVID-19. Sequencing used immunoSEQ multiplex PCR; TCRdb keeps in-frame clones, though not all of them. The table includes about 220,000 clones, roughly four fifths detected once. The sequenced sample consisted of PBMCs or T cells enriched from blood (not recorded which). The receptors come from a man in his forties or fifties who had recovered from COVID-19.

V usage is TRBV23-1 and J usage is TRBJ1-6, with 7 bases matching TRBD1. TRBV23-1 is an ORF, and what it does is uncertain. CDR3 length equals 17 residues. The ends lost 2 bases at V and 5 bases at J; junction bases unmatched: 9. CDR3 residues: CASSQDPRTGDNSPLHF. For the CDR3, the DNA is TGCGCCAGCAGTCAAGACCCCAGGACAGGTGATAATTCACCCCTCCACTTT.

The chain has TRBV5-1 and TRBJ1-1; D call uncertain. CDR3 length: 11 amino acids. Between the trimmed V and J ends, which lost 2 bases and 9 bases, there was a span of 8 bases. Germline V gene data show CDR1 as SGHRS and CDR2 as YFSETQ. The CDR3 DNA follows: TGCGCCAGCAGCTTCGGGAATCAAGCTTTCTTT. As protein: CASSFGNQAFF. Together with reference TRBV5-1 and TRBJ1-1, the CDR3 gives the full variable domain: KAGVTQTPRYLIKTRGQQVTLSCSPISGHRSVSWYQQTPGQGLQFLFEYFSETQRNKGNFPGRFSGRQFSNSRSEMNVSTLELGDSALYLCASSFGNQAFFGQGTRLTVV.

J is TRBJ2-7 and V is TRBV2, with 9 positions matching TRBD1. The CDR3 runs to 13 residues. Trimming took 5 bases from V and 8 from J; bases not matched to a gene: 7. Looked up from germline, CDR1 is SNHLY and CDR2 is FYNNEI. The CDR3 nucleotides read TGTGCCAGCAGTAAAATACAGGGGGCGAAGCAGTACTTC. This sequence encodes CASSKIQGAKQYF.

This chain uses TRBV27 with TRBJ1-5; D is possibly TRBD1 (6 bases). V dropped 4 bases and J dropped 4 bases, with 14 bases sitting between them. Germline assignment: CDR1 MNHEY and CDR2 SMNVEV (reference sequence). This CDR3 is built from 15 residues. The CDR3 sequence is CASSSIGQFNQPQHF. CDR3 DNA sequence: TGTGCCAGCAGTTCCATTGGACAGTTTAATCAGCCCCAGCATTTT.

The CDR3 DNA follows: TGTGCCAGCAGCGTTGAGACAGGGTTCTATAATTCACCCCTCCACTTT. It codes for CASSVETGFYNSPLHF. V usage is TRBV9 and J usage is TRBJ1-6; 7 bases line up with TRBD1. CDR1 is SGDLS, CDR2 YYNGEE, per germline. V lost 2 bases to trimming and J lost 3 bases; unmatched junction nucleotides: 5. The CDR3 covers 16 residues. The variable domain in full, completed from reference TRBV9 and TRBJ1-6, reads DSGVTQTPKHLITATGQRVTLRCSPRSGDLSVYWYQQSLDQGLQFLIQYYNGEERAKGNILERFSAQQFPDLHSELNLSSLELGDSALYFCASSVETGFYNSPLHFGNGTRLTVT.

The V call is TRBV6-1, the J call TRBJ2-7, with 10 bases fitting TRBD2. The germline CDR1 and CDR2 sequences are MNHNS and SASEGT. The length of the CDR3 is 14 residues. V trimming: 3 bases; J trimming: 4 bases; junction bases outside the gene matches: 3. CDR3 sequence reads: CASSELAGGYEQYF. CDR3 bases: TGTGCCAGCAGTGAGTTAGCGGGGGGATACGAGCAGTACTTC.

The rearrangement links TRBV5-6 to TRBJ1-1; 7 nucleotides align to TRBD1. After removal of 4 bases from V and 5 bases from J, the junction contained 8 bases not matched to a gene. The germline CDR1 and CDR2 sequences are SGHDT and YYEEEE. This CDR3 region has 14 residues. CDR3 bases: TGTGCCAGCAGCCCCACAGGGGTTGGGACTGAAGCTTTCTTT. It encodes CASSPTGVGTEAFF.

With respect to this clone: It is unclear where the CDR3 begins or ends on the DNA, so no DNA is shown, and the CDR3 is as TCRdb lists it. The V call is TRBV10-3, the J call TRBJ1-2; TRBD1 is the table's D call, not checked against the DNA. Germline CDR1 reads ENHRY; CDR2 reads SYGVKD. The CDR3 contains 15 residues when both ends are counted. CDR3 in amino acids: CAISEYQATPSVHTF.

This clone has just one count. The rearrangement uses TRBV21-1 and TRBJ1-5. TRBV21-1 is tagged as a pseudogene. The CDR3 is 15 residues long. The CDR3 region is CASSSRSNSNQPQHF. CDR3 coding DNA: TGTGCCAGCAGTTCAAGGAGTAATAGCAATCAGCCCCAGCATTTT.